A single sample is the source of the 10 T cell receptor beta chains below, sequenced in a study of shared clonotypes between healthy human individuals (TCRdb year 2020). The library was obtained by the immunoSEQ multiplex PCR assay. The immuneACCESS repertoire file appears here via TCRdb, limited to in-frame rearrangements. These files lack a portion of the clones; in checked studies, under half of the deficit traces to unresolved V genes, and the cause of the others is not known. The sample has about 470,000 clones on record, roughly 77% of them singletons. The ten largest clones represent approximately 13% of the sample. The specimen sequenced was PBMCs. These receptors were taken from a woman between 40 and 55 years old in good health. Some clones in this sample may be carry-over from other donors' samples.

The chain couples TRBV18 to TRBJ2-3; TRBD2 aligns across 10 bases. Germline trimming cut 1 base from V and 0 bases from J; bases unmatched to any gene: 1. In germline, CDR1 is KGHSH, CDR2 LQKENI. CDR3 length: 16 amino acids. The CDR3 coding sequence is TGTGCCAGCTCACCACTAGCGGGAGGAAGCACAGATACGCAGTATTTT. It codes for CASSPLAGGSTDTQYF.

This sequence joins TRBV7-8 and TRBJ2-2; D uncertain. This CDR3 is 16 amino acids long. Trimming removed 2 bases at V and 2 bases at J, with 12 bases between. Germline values: CDR1 SGHVS, CDR2 FQNEAQ. DNA for the CDR3: TGTGCCAGCAGCTTATCTCTCTGGGAAAACACCGGGGAGCTGTTTTTT. It codes for CASSLSLWENTGELFF. Combining the CDR3 with reference TRBV7-8 and TRBJ2-2 gives the whole variable domain GAGVSQSPRYKVAKRGQDVALRCDPISGHVSLFWYQQALGQGPEFLTYFQNEAQLDKSGLPSDRFFAERPEGSVSTLKIQRTQQEDSAVYLCASSLSLWENTGELFFGEGSRLTVL.

This clone has just one count. The chain carries TRBV5-4 and TRBJ2-4, with 16 bases fitting TRBD2. Germline V gene sequence: CDR1 SGHNT, CDR2 YYREEE (reference sequence). After removal of 3 bases from V and 3 bases from J, the junction contained 6 bases not matched to a gene. The CDR3 runs to 18 residues. In nucleotides, the CDR3 is TGTGCCAGCAGCTCCGGGACTAGCGGGAGGGCCGTCAAAAACATTCAGTACTTC. It yields the protein CASSSGTSGRAVKNIQYF.

V gene TRBV7-3 combines with J gene TRBJ2-7; TRBD1 matches 11 bases. The CDR3 has 15 residues. V dropped 2 bases and J dropped 4; count of bases not matched to a gene: 4. Looked up from germline, CDR1 is SGHTA and CDR2 is FQGTGA. The CDR3: CASSLFGQGAYEQYF. CDR3 DNA: TGTGCCAGCAGCTTATTTGGACAGGGGGCTTACGAGCAGTACTTC.

The CDR3 here is CASSSGLAGGTDTQYF. The CDR3 DNA follows: TGTGCCAGCAGCTCCGGACTAGCGGGAGGCACAGATACGCAGTATTTT. The chain combines TRBV11-2 with TRBJ2-3; 13 bases align to TRBD2. The germline CDR1 and CDR2 sequences are SGHAT and FQNNGV. The CDR3 spans 16 residues. With 4 bases clipped from V and 1 base from J, the junction kept 2 bases outside the gene matches.

The chain combines TRBV9 with TRBJ2-2, with 7 positions matching TRBD1. Germline lookup yields CDR1 SGDLS and CDR2 YYNGEE. The CDR3 loop spans 15 amino acids. V trimming: 4 bases; J trimming: 1 base; junction bases outside the gene matches: 4. The CDR3 spells CASSPRTGNTGELFF. The CDR3 DNA follows: TGTGCCAGCAGCCCTCGGACAGGGAACACCGGGGAGCTGTTTTTT.

This chain uses TRBV18 with TRBJ2-5; D unclear. The germline V gene has CDR1 KGHSH and CDR2 LQKENI. This CDR3 contains 13 residues. Trimming removed 3 bases at V and 1 base at J, with 6 bases between. For the CDR3, the DNA is TGTGCCAGCTCACCGGGTCCCCAAGAGACCCAGTACTTC. Its translation: CASSPGPQETQYF.

J is TRBJ2-3 and V is TRBV6-5; 9 nucleotides match TRBD2. This CDR3 is 15 amino acids long. Per germline, CDR1 MNHEY and CDR2 SVGAGI. V shed 6 bases, J shed 3 bases, and the junction held 7 bases outside the gene matches. The CDR3: CASRPVAGVTDTQYF. The CDR3 nucleotides are TGTGCCAGCAGGCCCGTAGCGGGAGTGACAGATACGCAGTATTTT.

This clone was counted only a few times. The chain combines TRBV5-1 with TRBJ1-1; 10 bases fit TRBD1. The length of the CDR3 is 16 residues. Trimming took 4 bases from V and 0 from J; bases not matched to a gene: 6. Germline V gene data show CDR1 as SGHRS and CDR2 as YFSETQ. CDR3 amino acids: CASSQGQGSMNTEAFF. DNA of the CDR3: TGCGCCAGCAGCCAGGGACAGGGGTCGATGAACACTGAAGCTTTCTTT.

The chain has TRBV6-1 and TRBJ2-3; 13 nucleotides match TRBD2. Germline V gene data show CDR1 as MNHNS and CDR2 as SASEGT. The CDR3 spans 14 residues. V was pared by 6 bases and J by 7 bases, with 4 bases of the junction left unmatched. The CDR3, as DNA: TGTGCCAGCAGCACCGGGACTAGCGGGAATACGCAGTATTTT. This sequence encodes CASSTGTSGNTQYF.